The clone carrying this T cell receptor (beta chain) was seen at least ten times. Germline V gene lookup returns CDR1 MNHEY and CDR2 SVGAGI. The CDR3 covers 15 residues. The V end was cut by 7 bases, the J end by 1 base, with 13 bases between. The entry originates in a study of T cells in Graves' hyperthyroidism and ophthalmopathy. Amplified regions were TCR beta CDR3 sequences from RNA transcripts. HTBI primers drove first-round RT-PCR of the TCR CDR3. TCRdb re-called the multiplex PCR reads through MiXCR, storing one row per CDR3 protein. The table lists about 350,000 distinct CDR3 sequences, 15% to 20% of them singletons.

The receptor's source is a woman aged 40 to 50 with Graves' ophthalmopathy. The chain has TRBV6-5 and TRBJ2-2, with D possibly being TRBD1 (6 bases). Input material: blood. The CDR3 protein is CASTSGTMNTGELFF. CDR3 nucleotides: TGTGCCAGCACCTCCGGGACAATGAACACCGGGGAGCTGTTTTTT.